Included here is one T cell receptor beta chain sequence, with context. No cognate antigen has been identified for it. Within one base of it there is no much larger clone, and no base qualities were kept. Donors were 30 to 45 systemically healthy Caucasian individuals from Russia aged roughly 6 to 90 years. Roughly 9 milliliters of peripheral blood were drawn from each donor into EDTA-treated Vacutainer tubes. PBMCs were isolated by Ficoll-Paque density-gradient centrifugation, with at least 7 million obtained per sample. Total RNA was extracted from PBMCs with Trizol reagent, with at least 5 micrograms obtained per sample. Naive CD45RAhigh/CD27high T cell percentages were measured by flow cytometry on a PBMC aliquot from every donor. The cysteine opens and the phenylalanine closes a CDR3 of 13 amino acids. Just the 39-base CDR3 DNA is kept, in frame starting at base 1. V is shortened by 5 bases, J by 2 bases, and the region joining them spans 10 bases. Looking up the germline V gene yields CDR1 SGHRS and CDR2 YFSETQ.

These data are taken from a study of blood T cells in healthy people across ages (dated by TCRdb to about 2015). About the study as a whole: Template switching captured roughly one uniquely barcoded TCR beta cDNA molecule per two T cells in model experiments. Age-related changes in TCR beta repertoire diversity were measured in the study by deep sequencing normalized with unique cDNA molecular identifiers. The donors were split into four age groups: young (average around 16 years), middle-aged (about 40), aged (roughly 65) and long-lived (over 75). To avoid experimental bias, donors of different ages were distributed randomly across sequencing lanes. Using the same blood draw, the study looked at two additional independent replicas of 1 million unique cDNA reads for two donors, one aged 18 to 30 and the other aged 80 or older. What the research found in general, with its limitations: Compared with the aged group, more naive CD4+ T cells, fewer expanded clones and increased TCR diversity were shown by the long-lived group, suggesting age selection. Donor CMV infection status was unknown, potentially confounding age-related changes in expanded clonotypes. Since profiling was done on bulk unsorted PBMCs, naive and antigen-experienced compartments could not be conclusively compared. As age increased, observed TCR beta diversity per million T cells dropped in a roughly linear way, and a significant reduction was already evident by age about 40. Estimates of total diversity based on one million sequenced T cells were regarded as lower bounds and as underestimates. The percentage of naive T cells measured by flow cytometry correlated strongly with observed TCR beta diversity.

The library was built by means of 5' RACE. The sequencer was an Illumina HiSeq 2500. A second PCR of 7 to 11 cycles was performed with a sample-barcoded 5' primer and a J-beta primer mix. A template-switch 5' adaptor carrying 12 random nucleotides introduced a unique molecular identifier onto each TCR beta cDNA molecule. At least 2.5 million CDR3-containing paired-end reads were obtained from each sample. The Mint cDNA synthesis kit, primed by a TRBC-specific oligonucleotide, was used to synthesize first-strand cDNA from all RNA. After uracil-DNA glycosylase treatment, a first 18-cycle PCR used universal primers M1SS and BC2_uni_R on all cDNA. The study's processing was this. For normalization, 1 million high-quality reads, each with a distinct molecular identifier, were randomly selected from each sample. Reads with shared molecular identifiers were discarded instead of being binned into consensus sequences. CDR3 identification, clonotype clustering and error correction used MiTCR with a Q25 quality threshold and the strictest error-elimination algorithm. A nonparametric unseen species model with Euler transformation was used to estimate a lower bound on total TCR beta diversity. TCRdb reprocessing: public reads trimmed at Q25 with fastp, clones called with MiXCR, in-frame beta chains kept. Merged by CDR3 protein, the rows form single entries marked with the most common genes and DNA. The V and J calls were determined by TCRdb, not by the authors. This sample is represented by approximately 1.5 million distinct CDR3 sequences; about 31% of them were singletons. Roughly 10% of the sample goes to the ten largest clones.

Sequencing was performed on blood. The sequence was collected from a woman between 25 and 40 years old in good health. The receptor chain draws on TRBV5-1 and TRBJ1-1, with no confidently assigned D gene. The DNA sequence reads TGCGCCAGCAGACCTGGACCTAACACTGAAGCTTTCTTT. The translation is CASRPGPNTEAFF.